This T cell receptor beta chain was captured by sequencing in a study of blood T cell repertoires in COVID-19. Across the study: Sites across the United States, Italy and Spain contributed samples from acute and convalescent COVID-19. T cells, B-cell-depleted T cells, or PBMCs provided the cDNA or gDNA that served as material.

The CDR3 length is 13 residues. Trimming cost V 4 bases and J 4 bases; bases outside gene matches: 4. Per germline, CDR1 SGHKS and CDR2 YYEKEE (reference sequence). As originally analysed: Estimated nucleated cell counts came from reference gene primer amplification. Using immunoSEQ multiplex PCR, the repertoire was profiled, and TCRdb retains in-frame clones only, with some absent. From that table come the V and J calls and clone size; the DNA was used to work out D and trimming. The sample lists over 250,000 clones; approximately 85% were seen once. Sequencing input: peripheral blood. The genes are TRBV5-5 and TRBJ1-2, with 7 bases identical to TRBD1. The clonotype comes from a human donor in a cohort sampled during active COVID-19. The CDR3 sequence is CASSQQGSYGYTF. CDR3 coding DNA: TGTGCCAGCAGCCAACAGGGGAGCTATGGCTACACCTTC.